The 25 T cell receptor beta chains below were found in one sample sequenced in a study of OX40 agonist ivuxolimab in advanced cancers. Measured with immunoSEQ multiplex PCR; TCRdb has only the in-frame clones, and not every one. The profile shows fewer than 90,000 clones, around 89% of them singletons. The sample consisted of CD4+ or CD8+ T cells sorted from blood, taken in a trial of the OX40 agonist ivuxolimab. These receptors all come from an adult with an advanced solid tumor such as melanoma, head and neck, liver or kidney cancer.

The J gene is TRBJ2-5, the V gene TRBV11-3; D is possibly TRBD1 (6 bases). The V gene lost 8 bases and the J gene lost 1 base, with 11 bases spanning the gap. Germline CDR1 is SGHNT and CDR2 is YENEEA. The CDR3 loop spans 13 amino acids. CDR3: CASCQGPQETQYF. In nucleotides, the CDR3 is TGTGCCAGCTGCCAGGGGCCCCAAGAGACCCAGTACTTC. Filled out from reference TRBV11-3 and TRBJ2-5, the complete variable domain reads EAGVVQSPRYKIIEKKQPVAFWCNPISGHNTLYWYLQNLGQGPELLIRYENEEAVDDSQLPKDRFSAERLKGVDSTLKIQPAELGDSAVYLCASCQGPQETQYFGPGTRLLVL.

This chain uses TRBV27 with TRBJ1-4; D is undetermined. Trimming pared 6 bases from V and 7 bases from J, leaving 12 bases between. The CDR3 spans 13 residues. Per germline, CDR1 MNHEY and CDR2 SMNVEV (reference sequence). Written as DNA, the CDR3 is TGTGCCAGCAGCGTCATGGGGAGTGAAAAACTGTTTTTT. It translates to CASSVMGSEKLFF.

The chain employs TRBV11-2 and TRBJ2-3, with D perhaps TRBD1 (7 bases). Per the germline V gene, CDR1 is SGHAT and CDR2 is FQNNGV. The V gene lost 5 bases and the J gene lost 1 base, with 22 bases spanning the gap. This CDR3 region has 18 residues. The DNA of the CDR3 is TGTGCCAGCAGCCGCCCTCTTAGGAGGGGGCGAGGCACAGATACGCAGTATTTT. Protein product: CASSRPLRRGRGTDTQYF.

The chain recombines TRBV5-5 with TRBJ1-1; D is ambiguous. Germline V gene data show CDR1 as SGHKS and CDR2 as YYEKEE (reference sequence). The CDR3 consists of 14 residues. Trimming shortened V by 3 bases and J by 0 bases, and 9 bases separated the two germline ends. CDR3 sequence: CASSSSPLNTEAFF. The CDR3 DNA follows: TGTGCCAGCAGCTCAAGTCCCTTGAACACTGAAGCTTTCTTT.

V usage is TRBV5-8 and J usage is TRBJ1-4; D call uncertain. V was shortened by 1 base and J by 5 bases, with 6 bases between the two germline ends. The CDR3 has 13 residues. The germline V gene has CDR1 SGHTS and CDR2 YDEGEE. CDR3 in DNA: TGTGCCAGCAGCTTGTCCAGGAATGAAAAACTGTTTTTT. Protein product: CASSLSRNEKLFF.

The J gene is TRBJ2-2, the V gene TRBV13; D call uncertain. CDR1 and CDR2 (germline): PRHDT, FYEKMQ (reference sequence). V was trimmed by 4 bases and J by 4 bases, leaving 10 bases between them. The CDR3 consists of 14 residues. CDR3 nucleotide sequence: TGTGCCAGCAGCTCCCGCCGCCCCACCGGGGAGCTGTTTTTT. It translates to CASSSRRPTGELFF.

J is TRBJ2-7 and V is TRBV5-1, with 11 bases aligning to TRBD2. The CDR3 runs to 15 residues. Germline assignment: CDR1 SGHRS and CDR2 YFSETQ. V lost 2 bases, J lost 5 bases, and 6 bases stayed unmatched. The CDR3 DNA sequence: TGCGCCAGCAGCTTCACTAGCGGGAGTTTCAACGAGCAGTACTTC. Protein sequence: CASSFTSGSFNEQYF.

CDR3 nucleotide sequence: TGTGCCATCAGTGAGTCCCCGGGACTAGCGGGAGCTGGGTCCGCCGGGGAGCTGTTTTTT. As protein: CAISESPGLAGAGSAGELFF. The V and J genes are TRBV10-3 and TRBJ2-2, with TRBD2 matching over 14 bases. This CDR3 comprises 20 residues. Germline CDR1 and CDR2: ENHRY and SYGVKD. The V and J ends lost 0 bases and 6 bases, in that order; junction bases with no gene match: 12.

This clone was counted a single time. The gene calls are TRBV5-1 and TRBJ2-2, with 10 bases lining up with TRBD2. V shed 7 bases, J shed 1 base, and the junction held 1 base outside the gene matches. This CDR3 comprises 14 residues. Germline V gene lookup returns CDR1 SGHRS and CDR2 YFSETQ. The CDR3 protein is CASRLAGNTGELFF. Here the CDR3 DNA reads TGCGCCAGCCGACTAGCGGGGAACACCGGGGAGCTGTTTTTT.

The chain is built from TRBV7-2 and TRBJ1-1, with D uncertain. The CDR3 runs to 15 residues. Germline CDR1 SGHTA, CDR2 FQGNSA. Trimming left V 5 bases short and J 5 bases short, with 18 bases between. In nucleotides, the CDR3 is TGTGCCAGCAGCCTCCCGTTTGACGTGGAAACTGAAGCTTTCTTT. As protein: CASSLPFDVETEAFF.

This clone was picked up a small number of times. Written as DNA, the CDR3 is TGTGCCAGCAGCTTCACACCCGCAACTAATGAAAAACTGTTTTTT. This sequence encodes CASSFTPATNEKLFF. This chain links TRBV7-9 with TRBJ1-4; D call uncertain. The CDR3 contains 15 residues. Trimming removed 3 bases at V and 0 bases at J, with 8 bases between. Germline V gene lookup returns CDR1 SEHNR and CDR2 FQNEAQ (reference sequence).

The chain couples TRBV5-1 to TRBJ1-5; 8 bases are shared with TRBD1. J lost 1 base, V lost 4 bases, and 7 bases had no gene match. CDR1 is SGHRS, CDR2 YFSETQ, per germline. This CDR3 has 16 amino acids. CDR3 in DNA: TGCGCCAGCAGCGAGACAGGGGACAGAAGCAATCAGCCCCAGCATTTT. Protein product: CASSETGDRSNQPQHF.

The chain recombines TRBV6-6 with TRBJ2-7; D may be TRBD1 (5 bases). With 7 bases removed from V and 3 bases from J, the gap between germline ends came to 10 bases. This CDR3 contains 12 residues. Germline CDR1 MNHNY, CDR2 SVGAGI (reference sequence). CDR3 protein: CASKRGNYEQYF. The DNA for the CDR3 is TGTGCCAGCAAAAGGGGAAACTACGAGCAGTACTTC.

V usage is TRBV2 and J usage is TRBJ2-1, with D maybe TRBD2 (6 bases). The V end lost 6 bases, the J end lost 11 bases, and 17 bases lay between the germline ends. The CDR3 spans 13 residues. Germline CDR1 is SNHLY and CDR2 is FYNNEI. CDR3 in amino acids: CASSQESSGKQFF. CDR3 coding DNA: TGTGCCAGCAGCCAAGAAAGTAGCGGCAAGCAGTTCTTC.

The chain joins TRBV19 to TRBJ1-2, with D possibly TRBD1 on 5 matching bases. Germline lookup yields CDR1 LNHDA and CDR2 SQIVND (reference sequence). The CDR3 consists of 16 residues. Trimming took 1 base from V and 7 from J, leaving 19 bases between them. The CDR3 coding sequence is TGTGCCAGTAGTATAGGGAGGGACTCGCAGGCTGGTGGCTACACCTTC. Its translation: CASSIGRDSQAGGYTF. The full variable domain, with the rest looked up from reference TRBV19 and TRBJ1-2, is DGGITQSPKYLFRKEGQNVTLSCEQNLNHDAMYWYRQDPGQGLRLIYYSQIVNDFQKGDIAEGYSVSREKKESFPLTVTSAQKNPTAFYLCASSIGRDSQAGGYTFGSGTRLTVV.

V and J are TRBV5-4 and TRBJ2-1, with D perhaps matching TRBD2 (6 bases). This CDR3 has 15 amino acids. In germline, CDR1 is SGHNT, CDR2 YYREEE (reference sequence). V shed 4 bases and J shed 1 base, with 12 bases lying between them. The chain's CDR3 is CASSPTSMSYNEQFF. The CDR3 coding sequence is TGTGCCAGCAGCCCTACTAGCATGTCCTACAATGAGCAGTTCTTC.

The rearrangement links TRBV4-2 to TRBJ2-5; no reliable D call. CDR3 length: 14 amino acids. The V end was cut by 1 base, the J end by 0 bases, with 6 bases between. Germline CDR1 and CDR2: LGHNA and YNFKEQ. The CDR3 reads CASSQGSYQETQYF. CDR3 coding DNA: TGTGCCAGCAGCCAAGGTTCTTACCAAGAGACCCAGTACTTC.

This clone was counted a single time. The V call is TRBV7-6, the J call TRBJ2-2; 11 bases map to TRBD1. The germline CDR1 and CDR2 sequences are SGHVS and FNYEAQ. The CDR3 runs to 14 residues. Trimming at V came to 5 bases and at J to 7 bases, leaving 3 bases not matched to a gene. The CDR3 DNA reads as TGTGCCAGCAGCCGAGGGACAGGGGGCGGGGAGCTGTTTTTT. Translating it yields CASSRGTGGGELFF. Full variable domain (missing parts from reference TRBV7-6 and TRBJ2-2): GAGVSQSPRYKVTKRGQDVALRCDPISGHVSLYWYRQALGQGPEFLTYFNYEAQQDKSGLPNDRFSAERPEGSISTLTIQRTEQRDSAMYRCASSRGTGGGELFFGEGSRLTVL.

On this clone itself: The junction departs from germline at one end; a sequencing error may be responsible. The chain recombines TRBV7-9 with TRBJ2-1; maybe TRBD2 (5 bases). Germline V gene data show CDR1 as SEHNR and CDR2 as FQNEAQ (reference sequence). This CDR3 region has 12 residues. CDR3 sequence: CASSLARAELLF. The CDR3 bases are TGTGCCAGCAGCTTAGCGAGAGCGGAGCTGCTCTTC.

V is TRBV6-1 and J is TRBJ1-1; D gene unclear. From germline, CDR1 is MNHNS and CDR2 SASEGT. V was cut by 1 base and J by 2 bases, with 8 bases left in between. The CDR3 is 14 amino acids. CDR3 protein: CASSEGTANTEAFF. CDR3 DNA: TGTGCCAGCAGTGAAGGGACGGCCAACACTGAAGCTTTCTTT.

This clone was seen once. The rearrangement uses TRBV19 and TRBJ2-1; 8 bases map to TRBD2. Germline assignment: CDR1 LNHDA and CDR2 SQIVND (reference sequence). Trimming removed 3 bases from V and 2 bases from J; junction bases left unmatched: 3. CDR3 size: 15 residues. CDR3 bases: TGTGCCAGTAGTATTGCTAGCGGGCCCTACAATGAGCAGTTCTTC. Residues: CASSIASGPYNEQFF.

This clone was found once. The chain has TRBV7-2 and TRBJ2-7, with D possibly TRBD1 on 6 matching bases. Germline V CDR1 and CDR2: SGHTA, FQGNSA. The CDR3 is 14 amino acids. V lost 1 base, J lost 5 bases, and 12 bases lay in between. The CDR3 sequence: CASSLDWGPNEQYF. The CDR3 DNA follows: TGTGCCAGCAGCTTAGACTGGGGGCCCAACGAGCAGTACTTC.

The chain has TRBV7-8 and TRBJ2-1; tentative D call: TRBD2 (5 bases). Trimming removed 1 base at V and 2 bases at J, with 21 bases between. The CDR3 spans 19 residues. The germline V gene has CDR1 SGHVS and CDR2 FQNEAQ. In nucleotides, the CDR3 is TGTGCCAGCAGCTTAGTTTTGGGGAGCGGAATTCAACCCTACAATGAGCAGTTCTTC. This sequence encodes CASSLVLGSGIQPYNEQFF. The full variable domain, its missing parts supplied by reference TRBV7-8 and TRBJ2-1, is GAGVSQSPRYKVAKRGQDVALRCDPISGHVSLFWYQQALGQGPEFLTYFQNEAQLDKSGLPSDRFFAERPEGSVSTLKIQRTQQEDSAVYLCASSLVLGSGIQPYNEQFFGPGTRLTVL.

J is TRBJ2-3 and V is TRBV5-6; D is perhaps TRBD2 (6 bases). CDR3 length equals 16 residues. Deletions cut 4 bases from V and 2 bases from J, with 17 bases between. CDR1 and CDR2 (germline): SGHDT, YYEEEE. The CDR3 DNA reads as TGTGCCAGCAGCCCGGGGGTCCGATCTTCCACAGATACGCAGTATTTT. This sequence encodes CASSPGVRSSTDTQYF.

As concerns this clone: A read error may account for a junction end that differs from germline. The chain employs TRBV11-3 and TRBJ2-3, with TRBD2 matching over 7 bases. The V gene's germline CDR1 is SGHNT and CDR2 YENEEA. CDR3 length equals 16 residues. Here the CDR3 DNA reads TGTGCCAGCACCTTAGATCCAGGGAGGGCCACACATACGCAGTCTTTT. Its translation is CASTLDPGRATHTQSF.